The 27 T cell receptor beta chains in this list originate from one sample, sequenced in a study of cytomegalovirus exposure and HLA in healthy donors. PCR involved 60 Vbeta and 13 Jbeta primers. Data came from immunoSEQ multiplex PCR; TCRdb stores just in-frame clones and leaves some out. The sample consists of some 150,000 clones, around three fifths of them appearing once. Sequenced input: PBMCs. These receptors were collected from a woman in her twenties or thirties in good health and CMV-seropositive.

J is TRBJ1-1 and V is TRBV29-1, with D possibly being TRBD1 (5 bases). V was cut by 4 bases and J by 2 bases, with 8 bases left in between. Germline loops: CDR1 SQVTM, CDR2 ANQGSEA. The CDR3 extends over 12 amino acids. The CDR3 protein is CSVGTLNTEAFF. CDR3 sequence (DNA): TGCAGCGTTGGGACACTTAACACTGAAGCTTTCTTT. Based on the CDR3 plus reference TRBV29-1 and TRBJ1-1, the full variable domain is SAVISQKPSRDICQRGTSLTIQCQVDSQVTMMFWYRQQPGQSLTLIATANQGSEATYESGFVIDKFPISRPNLTFSTLTVSNMSPEDSSIYLCSVGTLNTEAFFGQGTRLTVV.

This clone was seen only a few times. The CDR3 reads CASSLGEGSYGYTF. CDR3 nucleotide sequence: TGTGCCAGCAGCTTAGGGGAGGGGTCGTATGGCTACACCTTC. The chain carries TRBV7-6 and TRBJ1-2, with D possibly being TRBD1 (5 bases). The V gene lost 1 base and the J gene lost 5 bases, with 11 bases spanning the gap. The CDR3 totals 14 residues. Germline V gene sequence: CDR1 SGHVS, CDR2 FNYEAQ.

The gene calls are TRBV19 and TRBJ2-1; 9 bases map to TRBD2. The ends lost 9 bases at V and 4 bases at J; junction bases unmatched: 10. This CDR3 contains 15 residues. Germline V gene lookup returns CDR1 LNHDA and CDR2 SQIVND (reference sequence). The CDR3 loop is CASSTGLAVYNEQFF. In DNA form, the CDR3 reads TGTGCCAGCTCAACGGGACTAGCAGTATACAATGAGCAGTTCTTC.

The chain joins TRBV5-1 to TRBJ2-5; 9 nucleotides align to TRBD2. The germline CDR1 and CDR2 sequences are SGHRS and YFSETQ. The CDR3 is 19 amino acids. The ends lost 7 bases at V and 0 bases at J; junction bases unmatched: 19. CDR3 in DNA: TGCGCCAGCCGCGAAAAAGGGACTAGCCCGGGGCGGTACCAAGAGACCCAGTACTTC. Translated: CASREKGTSPGRYQETQYF.

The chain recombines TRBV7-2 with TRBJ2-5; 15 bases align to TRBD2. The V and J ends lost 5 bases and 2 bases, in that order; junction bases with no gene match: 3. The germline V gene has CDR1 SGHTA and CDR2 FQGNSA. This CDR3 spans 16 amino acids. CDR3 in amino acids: CASSLGLAGGQETQYF. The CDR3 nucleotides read TGTGCCAGCAGCCTAGGACTAGCGGGAGGGCAAGAGACCCAGTACTTC.

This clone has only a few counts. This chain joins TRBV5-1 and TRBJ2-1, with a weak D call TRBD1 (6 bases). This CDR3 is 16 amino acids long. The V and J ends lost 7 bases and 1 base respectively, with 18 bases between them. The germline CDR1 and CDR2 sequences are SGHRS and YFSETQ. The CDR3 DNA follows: TGCGCCAGCGGATCCAGGGGAGCGGCTTCCTACAATGAGCAGTTCTTC. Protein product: CASGSRGAASYNEQFF.

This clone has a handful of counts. The CDR3 nucleotides are TGTGCCAGCAGCTTAGTGCCAGGGATATCCTACGAGCAGTACTTC. Encoded protein: CASSLVPGISYEQYF. This chain links TRBV7-2 with TRBJ2-7, with D possibly being TRBD1 (5 bases). The V gene's germline CDR1 is SGHTA and CDR2 FQGNSA. The CDR3 spans 15 residues. Trimming shortened V by 1 base and J by 1 base, and 11 bases separated the two germline ends.

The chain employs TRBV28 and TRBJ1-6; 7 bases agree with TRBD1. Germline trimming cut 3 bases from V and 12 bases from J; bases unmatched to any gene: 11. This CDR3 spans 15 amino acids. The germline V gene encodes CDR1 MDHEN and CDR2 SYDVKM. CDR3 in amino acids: CASSLGTTGAEPLHF. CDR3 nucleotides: TGTGCCAGCAGTTTGGGGACAACAGGGGCTGAACCCCTCCACTTT. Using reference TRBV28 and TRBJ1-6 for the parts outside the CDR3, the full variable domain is DVKVTQSSRYLVKRTGEKVFLECVQDMDHENMFWYRQDPGLGLRLIYFSYDVKMKEKGDIPEGYSVSREKKERFSLILESASTNQTSMYLCASSLGTTGAEPLHFGNGTRLTVT.

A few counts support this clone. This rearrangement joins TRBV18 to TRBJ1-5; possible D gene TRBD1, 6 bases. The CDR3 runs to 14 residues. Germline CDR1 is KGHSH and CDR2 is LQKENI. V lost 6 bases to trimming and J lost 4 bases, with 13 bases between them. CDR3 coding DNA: TGTGCCAGCTCTTTTAACAGGGCAAATCAGCCCCAGCATTTT. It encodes CASSFNRANQPQHF.

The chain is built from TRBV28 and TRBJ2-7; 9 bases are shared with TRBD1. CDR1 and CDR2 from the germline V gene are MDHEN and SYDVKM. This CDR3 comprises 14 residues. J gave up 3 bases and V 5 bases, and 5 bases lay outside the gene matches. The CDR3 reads CASSPGTGYYEQYF. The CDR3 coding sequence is TGTGCCAGCAGTCCCGGGACAGGGTACTACGAGCAGTACTTC.

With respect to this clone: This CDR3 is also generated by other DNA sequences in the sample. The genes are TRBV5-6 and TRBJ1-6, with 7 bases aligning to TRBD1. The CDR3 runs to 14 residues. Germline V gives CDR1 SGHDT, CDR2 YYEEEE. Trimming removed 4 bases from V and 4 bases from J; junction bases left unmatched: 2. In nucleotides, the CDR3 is TGTGCCAGCAGCCCACAGGGGTATAATTCACCCCTCCACTTT. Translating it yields CASSPQGYNSPLHF.

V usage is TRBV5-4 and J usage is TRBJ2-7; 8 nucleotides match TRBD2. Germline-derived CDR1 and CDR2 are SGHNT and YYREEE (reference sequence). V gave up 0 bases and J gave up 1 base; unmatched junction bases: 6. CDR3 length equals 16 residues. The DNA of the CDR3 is TGTGCCAGCAGCTTGGATATAGCGGGACGATCCTACGAGCAGTACTTC. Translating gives CASSLDIAGRSYEQYF.

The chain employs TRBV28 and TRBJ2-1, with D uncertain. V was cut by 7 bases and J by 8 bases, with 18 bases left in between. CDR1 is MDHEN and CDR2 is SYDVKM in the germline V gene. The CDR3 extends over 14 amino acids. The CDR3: CASTPASLLDEQFF. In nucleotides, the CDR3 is TGTGCCAGCACACCAGCGAGTCTATTGGATGAGCAGTTCTTC.

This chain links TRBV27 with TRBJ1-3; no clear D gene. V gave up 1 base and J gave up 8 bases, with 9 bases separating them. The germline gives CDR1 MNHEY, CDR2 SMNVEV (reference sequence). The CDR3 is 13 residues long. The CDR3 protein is CASSLWWGDTIYF. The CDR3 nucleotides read TGTGCCAGCAGTTTATGGTGGGGAGACACCATATATTTT.

DNA for the CDR3: TGCAGCGCGTATAATCAGGCTCTCTACGAGCAGTACTTC. Amino acids: CSAYNQALYEQYF. The V gene is TRBV29-1, the J gene TRBJ2-7; D remains unclear. Trimming stripped 7 bases from V and 3 bases from J, with 16 bases between. Germline V gives CDR1 SQVTM, CDR2 ANQGSEA. This CDR3 contains 13 residues.

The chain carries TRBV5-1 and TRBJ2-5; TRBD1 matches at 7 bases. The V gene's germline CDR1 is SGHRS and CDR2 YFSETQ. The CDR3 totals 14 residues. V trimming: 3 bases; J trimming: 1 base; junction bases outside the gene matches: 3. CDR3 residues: CASSSGQPQETQYF. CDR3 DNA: TGCGCCAGCAGCTCGGGACAGCCCCAAGAGACCCAGTACTTC.

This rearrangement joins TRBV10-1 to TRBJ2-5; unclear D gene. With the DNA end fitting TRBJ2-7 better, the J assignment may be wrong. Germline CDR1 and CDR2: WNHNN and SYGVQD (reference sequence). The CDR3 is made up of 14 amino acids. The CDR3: CASSESGASYEQYF. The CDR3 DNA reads TGCGCCAGCAGTGAATCAGGTGCATCCTACGAGCAGTACTTC.

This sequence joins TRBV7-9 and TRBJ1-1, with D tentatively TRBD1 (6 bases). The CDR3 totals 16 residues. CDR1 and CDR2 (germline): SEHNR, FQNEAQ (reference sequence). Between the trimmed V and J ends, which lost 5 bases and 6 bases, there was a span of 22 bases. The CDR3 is CASSPPVGGELAEAFF. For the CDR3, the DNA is TGTGCCAGCAGCCCCCCGGTAGGGGGGGAGTTGGCTGAAGCTTTCTTT.

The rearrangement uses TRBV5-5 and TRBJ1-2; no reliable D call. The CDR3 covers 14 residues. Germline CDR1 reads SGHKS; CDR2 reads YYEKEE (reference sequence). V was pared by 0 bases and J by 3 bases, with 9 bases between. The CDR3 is CASSLGQAYYGYTF. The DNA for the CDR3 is TGTGCCAGCAGCTTGGGGCAGGCCTACTATGGCTACACCTTC.

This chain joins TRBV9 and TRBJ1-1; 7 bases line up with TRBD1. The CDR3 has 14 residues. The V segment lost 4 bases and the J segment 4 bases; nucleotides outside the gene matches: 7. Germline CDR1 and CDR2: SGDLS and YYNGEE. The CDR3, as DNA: TGTGCCAGCAGCCTTACAGGGGCCTCCACTGAAGCTTTCTTT. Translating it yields CASSLTGASTEAFF.

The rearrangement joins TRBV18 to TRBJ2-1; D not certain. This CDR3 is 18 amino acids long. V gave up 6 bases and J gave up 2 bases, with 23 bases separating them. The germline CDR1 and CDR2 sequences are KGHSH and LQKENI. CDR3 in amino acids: CASSAGNPSGRPYNEQFF. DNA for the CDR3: TGTGCCAGCTCCGCAGGCAACCCTTCTGGGCGACCCTACAATGAGCAGTTCTTC.

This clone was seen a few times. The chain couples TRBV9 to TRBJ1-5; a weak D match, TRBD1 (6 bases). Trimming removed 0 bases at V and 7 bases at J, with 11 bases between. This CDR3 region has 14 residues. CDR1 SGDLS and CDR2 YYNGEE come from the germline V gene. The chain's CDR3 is CASSVEGEGQPQHF. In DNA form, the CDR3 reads TGTGCCAGCAGCGTAGAGGGGGAGGGGCAGCCCCAGCATTTT.

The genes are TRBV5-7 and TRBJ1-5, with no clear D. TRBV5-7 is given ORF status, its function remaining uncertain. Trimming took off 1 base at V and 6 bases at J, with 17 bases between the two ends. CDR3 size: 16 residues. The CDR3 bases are TGTGCCAGCAGCTTGTGTCAGGCTGGGTTGGGTCAGCCCCAGCATTTT. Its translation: CASSLCQAGLGQPQHF.

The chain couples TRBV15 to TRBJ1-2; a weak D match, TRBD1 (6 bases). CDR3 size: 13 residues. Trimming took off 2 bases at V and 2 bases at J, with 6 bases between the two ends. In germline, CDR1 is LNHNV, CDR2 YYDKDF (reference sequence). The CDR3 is CATSRQGNYGYTF. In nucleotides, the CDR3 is TGTGCCACCAGCAGACAGGGGAACTATGGCTACACCTTC.

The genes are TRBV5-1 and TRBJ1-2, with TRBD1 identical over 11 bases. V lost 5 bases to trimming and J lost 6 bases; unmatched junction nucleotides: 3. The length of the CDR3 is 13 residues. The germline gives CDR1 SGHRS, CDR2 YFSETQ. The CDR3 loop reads CASRGDRGNGYTF. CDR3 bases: TGCGCCAGCAGGGGGGACAGGGGGAATGGCTACACCTTC.

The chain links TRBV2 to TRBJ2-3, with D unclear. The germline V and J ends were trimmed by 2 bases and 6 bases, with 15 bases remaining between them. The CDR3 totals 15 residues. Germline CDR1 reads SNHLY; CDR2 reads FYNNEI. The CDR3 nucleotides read TGTGCCAGCAGTGAAAGTTCTCTCTCCGGGGATACGCAGTATTTT. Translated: CASSESSLSGDTQYF. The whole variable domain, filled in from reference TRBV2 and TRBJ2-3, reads EPEVTQTPSHQVTQMGQEVILRCVPISNHLYFYWYRQILGQKVEFLVSFYNNEISEKSEIFDDQFSVERPDGSNFTLKIRSTKLEDSAMYFCASSESSLSGDTQYFGPGTRLTVL.

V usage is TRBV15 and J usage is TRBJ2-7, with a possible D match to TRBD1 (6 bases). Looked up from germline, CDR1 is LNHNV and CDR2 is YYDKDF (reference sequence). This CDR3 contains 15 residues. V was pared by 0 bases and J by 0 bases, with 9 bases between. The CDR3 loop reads CATSREDSISYEQYF. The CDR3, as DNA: TGTGCCACCAGCAGAGAGGACAGCATCTCCTACGAGCAGTACTTC.